The following is a T cell receptor (beta chain) sequence with its context. There is no known antigen for this receptor. Per-nucleotide qualities are absent, and no much larger clonotype sits a single base away. Collaborating institutions collected whole blood in K2EDTA tubes following their own protocols. Collaborator samples were shipped for TCRbeta analysis as frozen whole blood, isolated PBMCs, or DNA extracted from either sample type. This entry is derived from a study of blood T cell repertoires in COVID-19 (dated by TCRdb to the early 2020s). About the full investigation: Collaborator samples came from the United States, Italy and Spain and covered acute and convalescent phases of COVID-19. HLA class I and class II types, where available, came from metadata supplied by the sample provider rather than from assay-based typing. The material from the prospective study consisted of cDNA or gDNA derived from T cells, B-cell-depleted T cells, or PBMCs. The repertoires were made available in a free public database intended to serve as a resource for research on the immune response to SARS-CoV-2. Samples came from the ongoing ImmuneRACE study (first 160 participants) plus 1,254 subjects from 6 global collaborators. Nearly every sample came with metadata listing a de-identified subject ID, COVID-19 status, age in years and sex. Deeply sampled blood TCRbeta repertoires from subjects exposed to, actively infected with, or recovered from COVID-19 were included in the dataset. Broader findings and caveats from the paper: How much clinical and demographic metadata was included differed by source and by participant, and the metadata was provided uncurated.

Reading from cysteine to phenylalanine, the CDR3 counts 17 amino acids. Only the CDR3 portion is preserved as DNA: 51 bases, with reading frame beginning at the first base. In the germline V gene, CDR1 corresponds to MNHNS and CDR2 to SASEGT. At the junction V is shortened by 4 bases and J by 5 bases; bases outside the gene matches: 9. The immunoSEQ Assay, a bias-controlled multiplex PCR, was used to amplify TCRbeta CDR3 regions from genomic DNA. Per the original workflow: Within the assay, amplification of reference gene primers was used to estimate how many nucleated cells each sample contained. To quantify the absolute abundance of each unique TCRbeta CDR3 rearrangement, sequence reads were collapsed and filtered. For each sample, productive Simpson clonality was calculated as the square root of Simpson's diversity index over productive rearrangements. The table comes from immuneACCESS by way of TCRdb, which keeps in-frame sequences with V and J called. Part of the clones is missing from these tables; in studies checked, under half for an unresolved V gene and the rest for unknown reasons. The V and J calls and the clone size are those of that table, but D and trimming were determined from the DNA. The sample table contains some 110,000 clones; only one count was recorded for around four fifths of them. Clones ranked in the top ten supply nearly 0.85% of the sample.

The sequence came from a woman in her 70s with acute or convalescent COVID-19. The sequencing sample was made of peripheral blood. The chain couples TRBV6-1 to TRBJ2-5; a stretch of 14 junction bases matches TRBD2. The CDR3: CASSARLAGGLAETQYF. Here is the DNA: TGTGCCAGCAGTGCGAGACTAGCGGGGGGGCTAGCGGAGACCCAGTACTTC.